This TCR beta chain appears in the sequencing data of a study of blood T cell repertoires in COVID-19. The overall study: Researchers got acute and convalescent COVID-19 samples from the United States, Italy and Spain. In each case, the material was cDNA or gDNA derived from T cells, B-cell-depleted T cells, or PBMCs.

How the authors handled the data: Scientists estimated how many nucleated cells there were by amplifying reference gene primers. The data were produced by immunoSEQ multiplex PCR, yet TCRdb's version contains in-frame clones alone and is incomplete. The V and J calls and clone size were taken over from that table, and D and trimming were inferred from the DNA. The repertoire has approximately 190,000 clones, 85% to 90% of them found once; the top ten carry about 6%. The CDR3 is 16 amino acids. Trimming removed 2 bases from V and 5 bases from J, with 16 bases in between. The rearrangement joins TRBV23-1 to TRBJ1-3, with a weak D call TRBD1 (5 bases). TRBV23-1 is an ORF for which the function is uncertain. Material for sequencing was peripheral blood. The receptor comes from a man older than 75 with acute or convalescent COVID-19. CDR3 sequence: CASSQLTRQGRNTIYF. The CDR3 coding sequence is TGCGCCAGCAGTCAACTCACCCGGCAGGGTCGAAACACCATATATTTT.